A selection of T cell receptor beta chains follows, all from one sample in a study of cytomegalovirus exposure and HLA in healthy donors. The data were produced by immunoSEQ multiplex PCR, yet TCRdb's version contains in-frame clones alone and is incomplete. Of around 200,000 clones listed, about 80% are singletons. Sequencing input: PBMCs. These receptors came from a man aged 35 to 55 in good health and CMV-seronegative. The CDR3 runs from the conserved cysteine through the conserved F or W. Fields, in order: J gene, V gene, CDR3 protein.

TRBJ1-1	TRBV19	CASNRVSGEGTEAFF
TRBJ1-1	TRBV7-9	CASSSSIGQGILNTEAFF
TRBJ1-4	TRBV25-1	CASSGRSRQGVNEKLFF
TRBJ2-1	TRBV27	CASSRSGKGTYNEQFF
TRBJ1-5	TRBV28	CASSFAGGYIQPQHF
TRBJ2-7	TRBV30	CAGGRERMNEQYF
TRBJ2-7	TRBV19	CASSIKVGDWTYEQYF
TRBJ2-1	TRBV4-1	CASSQDRQGLREQFF
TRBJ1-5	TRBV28	CASSSFQGNQPQHF
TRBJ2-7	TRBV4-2	CASSQEERGAEQYF
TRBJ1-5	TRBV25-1	CAGKTGDSNQPQHF
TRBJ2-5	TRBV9	CASSVAPSEETQYF
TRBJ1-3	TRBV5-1	CASSTEGTGNTIYF
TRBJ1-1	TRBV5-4	CASNAGGGGTEAFF
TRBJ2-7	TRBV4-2	CASSHGRGTYEQYF
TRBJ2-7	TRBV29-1	CSARAGYEQYF